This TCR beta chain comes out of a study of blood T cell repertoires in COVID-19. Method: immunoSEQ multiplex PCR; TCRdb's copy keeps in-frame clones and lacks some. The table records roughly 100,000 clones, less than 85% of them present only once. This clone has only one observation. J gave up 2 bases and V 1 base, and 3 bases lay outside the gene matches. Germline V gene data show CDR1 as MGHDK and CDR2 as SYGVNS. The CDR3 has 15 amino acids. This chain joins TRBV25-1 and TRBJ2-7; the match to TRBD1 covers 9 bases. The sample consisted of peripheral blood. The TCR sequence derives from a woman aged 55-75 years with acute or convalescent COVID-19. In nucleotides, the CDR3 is TGTGCCAGCAGTGAATCGGGGGACAGGGCCTACGAGCAGTACTTC. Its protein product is CASSESGDRAYEQYF.